These 22 T cell receptor beta chains originate from one sample sequenced in a study of cytomegalovirus exposure and HLA in healthy donors (dated by TCRdb to 2015 to 2018). Library creation used the immunoSEQ multiplex PCR assay. The multiplex PCR relied on a mix of 60 forward primers for TCR Vbeta segments and 13 reverse primers for TCR Jbeta segments. In TCRdb, the immuneACCESS table is reduced to in-frame sequences with V and J assigned. These tables do not hold every clone; where another copy was compared, an unresolved V gene accounts for under half, and the others remain unexplained. The table for this sample lists 150,000 to 250,000 clones. Clones ranked in the top ten supply less than 0.85% of the sample. Sequenced sample: PBMCs. Receptors originate from a boy aged 10-17 years in good health and CMV-seronegative.

The chain recombines TRBV6-1 with TRBJ1-5, with 7 bases lining up with TRBD1. The germline CDR1 and CDR2 sequences are MNHNS and SASEGT. After removal of 4 bases from V and 6 bases from J, the junction contained 6 bases not matched to a gene. The CDR3 has 14 residues. CDR3 amino acids: CASSVRQGGQPQHF. The CDR3 bases are TGTGCCAGCAGTGTGCGACAGGGCGGTCAGCCCCAGCATTTT.

The rearrangement uses TRBV2 and TRBJ2-7, with TRBD1 matching 11 bases. Germline V gene lookup returns CDR1 SNHLY and CDR2 FYNNEI. The CDR3 totals 15 residues. Trimming cost V 6 bases and J 2 bases; bases outside gene matches: 6. The DNA of the CDR3 is TGTGCCAGCAGCGGGCCGGGACAGGGGGCCTACGAGCAGTACTTC. Encoded protein: CASSGPGQGAYEQYF.

The chain joins TRBV7-2 to TRBJ2-1; unclear D gene. CDR3 length equals 14 residues. Germline V gene data show CDR1 as SGHTA and CDR2 as FQGNSA. V lost 1 base, J lost 6 bases, and 10 bases lay in between. The DNA for the CDR3 is TGTGCCAGCAGCTTAGAGGCGGAGCCCAATGAGCAGTTCTTC. This translates into CASSLEAEPNEQFF.

The J gene is TRBJ1-3, the V gene TRBV6-5; D is possibly TRBD1 (6 bases). This CDR3 has 15 amino acids. Germline V lookup: CDR1 MNHEY, CDR2 SVGAGI. Trimming shortened V by 6 bases and J by 1 base, and 13 bases separated the two germline ends. Here the CDR3 reads CASRATGPSGNTIYF. The CDR3 DNA is TGTGCCAGCAGAGCAACAGGGCCGTCTGGAAACACCATATATTTT.

The genes are TRBV5-1 and TRBJ1-4; D unclear. Germline lookup yields CDR1 SGHRS and CDR2 YFSETQ. CDR3 size: 14 residues. Trimming left V 5 bases short and J 7 bases short, with 15 bases between. The CDR3 spells CASSPYGMSEKLFF. Here the CDR3 DNA reads TGCGCCAGCAGTCCCTACGGGATGAGTGAAAAACTGTTTTTT.

The DNA for the CDR3 is TGTGCCAGCAGTGAACTTGGTACTAGGAATCAGCCCCAGCATTTT. This codes for CASSELGTRNQPQHF. The chain carries TRBV6-1 and TRBJ1-5; D is ambiguous. Trimming removed 2 bases from V and 4 bases from J, with 12 bases in between. The V gene's germline CDR1 is MNHNS and CDR2 SASEGT. The CDR3 length is 15 residues.

V is TRBV6-5 and J is TRBJ2-7; 10 positions agree with TRBD1. V was clipped by 6 bases and J by 0 bases; unmatched bases: 2. The CDR3 consists of 14 residues. CDR1 and CDR2 (germline): MNHEY, SVGAGI. The CDR3: CASRGDRGSYEQYF. For the CDR3, the DNA is TGTGCCAGCAGAGGGGACAGGGGCTCCTACGAGCAGTACTTC.

This rearrangement joins TRBV19 to TRBJ2-7, with a weak D call TRBD1 (5 bases). V was clipped by 5 bases and J by 1 base, with 12 bases between them. Germline assignment: CDR1 LNHDA and CDR2 SQIVND (reference sequence). The CDR3 covers 14 residues. The CDR3 nucleotides read TGTGCCAGTAGTTGGGCGCGACAGTCCTACGAGCAGTACTTC. It yields the protein CASSWARQSYEQYF.

The chain carries TRBV4-3 and TRBJ2-1, with 8 bases fitting TRBD2. CDR1 and CDR2 from the germline V gene are LGHNA and YSLEER. J lost 6 bases, V lost 0 bases, and 10 bases had no gene match. The length of the CDR3 is 17 residues. The chain's CDR3 is CASSQDMAGGPINEQFF. The DNA of the CDR3 is TGCGCCAGCAGCCAAGATATGGCGGGGGGACCCATCAATGAGCAGTTCTTC.

CDR3 region: CASSLAGPMNTEAFF. The CDR3 nucleotides read TGTGCCAGCAGCTTAGCTGGGCCCATGAACACTGAAGCTTTCTTT. The rearrangement links TRBV7-9 to TRBJ1-1; D is unclear. V lost 0 bases and J lost 0, with 8 bases in between. CDR1 is SEHNR, CDR2 FQNEAQ, per germline (reference sequence). The CDR3 runs to 15 residues.

As to this clone: This CDR3 fails to terminate in the conserved phenylalanine or tryptophan, so it likely reflects a read error. V is TRBV7-9 and J is TRBJ2-7; the D is unclear. This CDR3 is 13 amino acids long. Deletions cut 4 bases from V and 3 bases from J, with 10 bases between. The germline gives CDR1 SEHNR, CDR2 FQNEAQ (reference sequence). CDR3: CASSWALGYEQYL. CDR3 DNA: TGTGCCAGCAGCTGGGCCCTCGGCTACGAGCAGTACCTC.

The chain couples TRBV7-6 to TRBJ2-1; perhaps TRBD1 as D (6 bases). This CDR3 spans 15 amino acids. CDR1 is SGHVS and CDR2 is FNYEAQ in the germline V gene. Deletions cut 5 bases from V and 1 base from J, with 12 bases between. DNA of the CDR3: TGTGCCAGCAGCCCTCGGGACATGTCCTACAATGAGCAGTTCTTC. The encoded protein is CASSPRDMSYNEQFF.

The chain uses TRBV5-4 and TRBJ1-2, with D perhaps matching TRBD1 (5 bases). V lost 4 bases and J lost 4, with 17 bases in between. CDR3 length equals 15 residues. The germline V gene encodes CDR1 SGHNT and CDR2 YYREEE (reference sequence). Here the CDR3 DNA reads TGTGCCAGCAGCGCCGGAGGGGCGCAGAGCTATGGCTACACCTTC. It specifies CASSAGGAQSYGYTF.

On this clone: No conserved phenylalanine or tryptophan ends this CDR3, so it is likely a read error. This sequence joins TRBV4-1 and TRBJ1-3, with unresolved D. The germline CDR1 and CDR2 sequences are MGHRA and YSYEKL. V was clipped by 1 base and J by 0 bases, with 13 bases between them. The CDR3 is 17 residues long. The CDR3 loop reads CASSQGSARNSGNTIYL. The CDR3 coding sequence is TGCGCCAGCAGCCAAGGGTCGGCGAGGAACTCTGGAAACACCATATATCTT.

This rearrangement joins TRBV19 to TRBJ1-2; 8 bases align to TRBD1. The CDR3 is made up of 15 amino acids. V was clipped by 5 bases and J by 4 bases; unmatched bases: 9. Germline V gene lookup returns CDR1 LNHDA and CDR2 SQIVND (reference sequence). CDR3 amino acids: CASSPGTGASYGYTF. The CDR3 DNA reads as TGTGCCAGTAGTCCCGGGACAGGCGCGTCCTATGGCTACACCTTC.

J is TRBJ1-1 and V is TRBV19; D is perhaps TRBD1 (5 bases). This CDR3 spans 12 amino acids. Germline values: CDR1 LNHDA, CDR2 SQIVND (reference sequence). The V gene lost 6 bases and the J gene lost 6 bases, with 11 bases spanning the gap. The CDR3 spells CASSPQGPEAFF. The CDR3 DNA sequence: TGTGCCAGTAGCCCCCAGGGCCCTGAAGCTTTCTTT.

The chain joins TRBV6-5 to TRBJ1-3, with a tentative D call TRBD1 (5 bases). Per germline, CDR1 MNHEY and CDR2 SVGAGI. V was clipped by 0 bases and J by 2 bases, with 11 bases between them. This CDR3 is built from 16 residues. The CDR3 region is CASSYSMGGAGNTIYF. CDR3 bases: TGTGCCAGCAGTTACTCGATGGGGGGGGCTGGAAACACCATATATTTT.

The chain couples TRBV2 to TRBJ2-7, with TRBD2 matching 8 bases. V lost 4 bases, J lost 2 bases, and 1 base stayed unmatched. CDR3 length: 13 amino acids. Germline V CDR1 and CDR2: SNHLY, FYNNEI. Written as DNA, the CDR3 is TGTGCCAGCAGTGGGGGACTAGCCTACGAGCAGTACTTC. Protein sequence: CASSGGLAYEQYF.

The CDR3 coding sequence is TGTGCCAGCAGCCCCTTCATCTCCAGGGCCAATGAGCAGTTCTTC. Protein: CASSPFISRANEQFF. This sequence joins TRBV13 and TRBJ2-1, with TRBD1 as a possible D gene (5 bases). The V and J ends lost 5 bases and 6 bases respectively, with 17 bases between them. Per the germline V gene, CDR1 is PRHDT and CDR2 is FYEKMQ (reference sequence). The CDR3 has 15 residues.

The rearrangement joins TRBV5-1 to TRBJ2-7; TRBD2 matches at 11 bases. The V and J ends lost 5 bases and 7 bases, in that order; junction bases with no gene match: 11. The length of the CDR3 is 15 residues. The germline gives CDR1 SGHRS, CDR2 YFSETQ. CDR3 in amino acids: CASSGVAGGAREQYF. For the CDR3, the DNA is TGCGCCAGCAGTGGGGTAGCGGGGGGGGCGCGAGAGCAGTACTTC.

V gene TRBV7-9 combines with J gene TRBJ1-2; TRBD1 aligns across 7 bases. The V gene's germline CDR1 is SEHNR and CDR2 FQNEAQ (reference sequence). The length of the CDR3 is 13 residues. V dropped 1 base and J dropped 7; count of bases not matched to a gene: 3. The CDR3 reads CASSLETGSGYTF. CDR3 nucleotide sequence: TGTGCCAGCAGCTTAGAGACAGGGAGTGGCTACACCTTC.

This chain links TRBV30 with TRBJ2-1; D not resolved. Trimming stripped 1 base from V and 4 bases from J, with 2 bases between. This CDR3 has 11 amino acids. From germline, CDR1 is GTSNPN and CDR2 SVGIG (reference sequence). The chain's CDR3 is CAWSAYNEQFF. In DNA form, the CDR3 reads TGTGCCTGGAGTGCATACAATGAGCAGTTCTTC.